A single sample is the source of the 10 T cell receptor beta chains below, sequenced in a study of CD8 T cells in Susac syndrome. Reverse transcription of about 0.5 to 1 ug RNA used random hexamers. MiXCR, run by TCRdb on the immunoSEQ multiplex PCR reads, gives a single entry per CDR3 protein. Of some 250,000 distinct CDR3 sequences listed, about 96% are singletons. The specimen was CD4+ T cells from PBMCs. The receptors derive from a human donor with Susac syndrome.

The gene calls are TRBV6-5 and TRBJ1-1; D is ambiguous. CDR1 and CDR2 (germline): MNHEY, SVGAGI. The CDR3 spans 12 residues. The V end lost 6 bases, the J end lost 0 bases, and 5 bases lay between the germline ends. The CDR3 DNA follows: TGTGCCAGCAGCTCCATGAACACTGAAGCTTTCTTT. Encoded protein: CASSSMNTEAFF.

This chain joins TRBV7-9 and TRBJ1-2; 9 bases agree with TRBD1. This CDR3 is built from 16 residues. Trimming cost V 0 bases and J 5 bases; bases outside gene matches: 7. The V gene's germline CDR1 is SEHNR and CDR2 FQNEAQ (reference sequence). CDR3 loop: CASSLAQDRGEYGYTF. CDR3 DNA sequence: TGTGCCAGCAGCTTAGCGCAGGACAGGGGAGAGTATGGCTACACCTTC.

The CDR3 spells CASRLMGAGNTIYF. CDR3 in DNA: TGTGCCAGCAGACTTATGGGTGCCGGAAACACCATATATTTT. The chain has TRBV27 and TRBJ1-3; D gene ambiguous. This CDR3 has 14 amino acids. Germline V lookup: CDR1 MNHEY, CDR2 SMNVEV (reference sequence). Trimming stripped 6 bases from V and 4 bases from J, with 13 bases between.

This chain joins TRBV6-1 and TRBJ2-3; TRBD1 matches 8 bases. V lost 3 bases to trimming and J lost 11 bases; unmatched junction nucleotides: 16. Germline-derived CDR1 and CDR2 are MNHNS and SASEGT. The CDR3 totals 16 residues. As DNA, the CDR3 is TGTGCCAGCAGTGACCAGGGGGCGCTCAGCGCCACAGGGCAGTATTTT. This sequence encodes CASSDQGALSATGQYF.

This clonotype was seen a single time. V is TRBV28 and J is TRBJ2-6; D is perhaps TRBD2 (6 bases). Germline CDR1 reads MDHEN; CDR2 reads SYDVKM. Trimming took 6 bases from V and 1 from J, leaving 10 bases between them. The CDR3 is made up of 15 amino acids. CDR3 region: CASSQGTSGANVLTF. The CDR3 nucleotides are TGTGCCAGCAGCCAAGGGACTTCTGGGGCCAACGTCCTGACTTTC.

This chain uses TRBV20-1 with TRBJ1-5, with no clear D. Per the germline V gene, CDR1 is DFQATT and CDR2 is SNEGSKA (reference sequence). Between the trimmed V and J ends, which lost 3 bases and 4 bases, there was a span of 10 bases. This CDR3 spans 13 amino acids. In DNA, the CDR3 is TGCAGTGCTAGTCCTGGGTTAAATCAGCCCCAGCATTTT. Its protein is CSASPGLNQPQHF.

The chain is built from TRBV12-3 or TRBV12-4 and TRBJ1-1; no firm D call. CDR3 size: 15 residues. The ends were cut back, 8 bases at V and 2 bases at J, with 18 bases in the middle. The CDR3 protein is CASGIETYLNTEAFF. The CDR3 region has the DNA TGTGCCAGCGGGATAGAGACATACCTTAACACTGAAGCTTTCTTT.

The chain employs TRBV20-1 and TRBJ1-5; D call uncertain. The CDR3 sequence is 12 residues long. In germline, CDR1 is DFQATT, CDR2 SNEGSKA (reference sequence). V lost 0 bases and J 13 bases, leaving 13 bases between the germline ends. CDR3 amino acids: CSARESGREQHF. CDR3 bases: TGCAGTGCTAGAGAATCCGGCCGGGAACAGCATTTT.

This clonotype was detected only once. The V gene is TRBV9, the J gene TRBJ1-1; D possibly corresponds to TRBD1 (5 bases). Germline CDR1 is SGDLS and CDR2 is YYNGEE. The CDR3 contains 13 residues. The germline V and J ends were trimmed by 6 bases and 8 bases, with 17 bases remaining between them. The CDR3 region has the DNA TGTGCCAGCACGGACTGGGGCAGCGAGGAAGCTTTCTTT. Its protein is CASTDWGSEEAFF.

The chain has TRBV7-9 and TRBJ2-5, with TRBD1 identical over 8 bases. Germline V lookup: CDR1 SEHNR, CDR2 FQNEAQ (reference sequence). Losses at the gene ends were 2 bases for V and 3 bases for J; bases not matched to a gene: 2. The CDR3 has 14 residues. CDR3: CASSLWTGKETQYF. The CDR3 nucleotides are TGTGCCAGCAGCTTATGGACAGGGAAAGAGACCCAGTACTTC.